What follows are 16 T cell receptor beta chains derived from one specimen sequenced in a study of OX40 agonist ivuxolimab in advanced cancers. This table comes from immunoSEQ multiplex PCR, and its TCRdb copy is limited to in-frame clones, with some not included. The table lists tens of thousands of clones, 75% to 90% of them singletons. Sample: CD4+ or CD8+ T cells sorted from blood, taken in a trial of the OX40 agonist ivuxolimab. The receptors here all came from an adult with an advanced solid tumor such as melanoma, head and neck, liver or kidney cancer.

This chain links TRBV7-2 with TRBJ2-1, with TRBD2 matching 11 bases. The CDR3 spans 15 residues. Per germline, CDR1 SGHTA and CDR2 FQGNSA. The V gene end was trimmed by 3 bases and the J gene end by 7 bases; junction bases not matched to a gene: 5. DNA of the CDR3: TGTGCCAGCAGCTTCCTAGCGGGAGGCTGGAATGAGCAGTTCTTC. It yields the protein CASSFLAGGWNEQFF.

V gene TRBV4-1 combines with J gene TRBJ1-1; D is possibly TRBD1 (6 bases). Germline assignment: CDR1 MGHRA and CDR2 YSYEKL. The CDR3 sequence is 15 residues long. V shed 0 bases and J shed 3 bases, with 11 bases lying between them. The CDR3 nucleotides read TGCGCCAGCAGCCAAGACGGGGGCGGCTACACTGAAGCTTTCTTT. Translated, it gives CASSQDGGGYTEAFF.

This clone showed up just once. The chain uses TRBV6-5 and TRBJ2-1; 11 nucleotides line up with TRBD2. This CDR3 has 16 residues. The germline CDR1 and CDR2 sequences are MNHEY and SVGAGI. Trimming removed 4 bases from V and 3 bases from J; junction bases left unmatched: 5. The DNA of the CDR3 is TGTGCCAGCAGTTCCAGACTAGCGGGGATCTACAATGAGCAGTTCTTC. Protein sequence: CASSSRLAGIYNEQFF.

This chain uses TRBV28 with TRBJ1-1; 8 bases are shared with TRBD1. CDR3 length equals 15 residues. Germline lookup yields CDR1 MDHEN and CDR2 SYDVKM. After removal of 3 bases from V and 3 bases from J, the junction contained 6 bases not matched to a gene. CDR3 loop: CASSFLGQGYTEAFF. The CDR3 nucleotides read TGTGCCAGCAGTTTCCTAGGACAGGGCTACACTGAAGCTTTCTTT. Variable domain in full (rest from reference TRBV28 and TRBJ1-1): DVKVTQSSRYLVKRTGEKVFLECVQDMDHENMFWYRQDPGLGLRLIYFSYDVKMKEKGDIPEGYSVSREKKERFSLILESASTNQTSMYLCASSFLGQGYTEAFFGQGTRLTVV.

V gene TRBV29-1 combines with J gene TRBJ2-7; no clear D. There are 14 residues in the CDR3. Trimming took 5 bases from V and 0 from J, leaving 14 bases between them. Per germline, CDR1 SQVTM and CDR2 ANQGSEA. The CDR3 loop reads CSVSGGQFSYEQYF. The CDR3, as DNA: TGCAGCGTTTCGGGCGGTCAATTCTCCTACGAGCAGTACTTC.

The chain joins TRBV6-5 to TRBJ2-2; D might be TRBD1 (6 bases). The CDR3 loop spans 13 amino acids. Trimming cost V 6 bases and J 5 bases, with 10 bases left between them. Per the germline V gene, CDR1 is MNHEY and CDR2 is SVGAGI. The DNA for the CDR3 is TGTGCCAGCAGCCCCAGGGGAACCGGGGAGCTGTTTTTT. It translates to CASSPRGTGELFF.

The sample holds a few counts of this clone. V and J are TRBV19 and TRBJ1-5; D not resolved. The CDR3 is 16 amino acids. The V and J ends lost 0 bases and 3 bases respectively, with 12 bases between them. Germline-derived CDR1 and CDR2 are LNHDA and SQIVND (reference sequence). CDR3 residues: CASSIDGLGINQPQHF. CDR3 in DNA: TGTGCCAGTAGTATAGACGGGCTGGGGATCAATCAGCCCCAGCATTTT.

This sequence joins TRBV21-1 and TRBJ2-7; TRBD1, the table's D call, lacks a check against the DNA. TRBV21-1 is marked as a pseudogene. The CDR3 totals 17 residues. CDR3 region: CASSKGRGNSVSYEQYF. CDR3 DNA sequence: TGTGCCAGCAGCAAGGGAAGGGGTAACTCTGTCTCCTACGAGCAGTACTTC.

This rearrangement joins TRBV5-1 to TRBJ2-4, with a weak D call TRBD1 (5 bases). This CDR3 contains 15 residues. Germline CDR1 is SGHRS and CDR2 is YFSETQ. Trimming stripped 1 base from V and 2 bases from J, with 10 bases between. CDR3 region: CASSLSQGTKNIQYF. CDR3 coding DNA: TGCGCCAGCAGCTTGAGTCAGGGTACCAAAAACATTCAGTACTTC.

About this clone: Other nucleotide sequences from this sample produce the same CDR3. The chain links TRBV13 to TRBJ1-2; TRBD1 aligns across 7 bases. The CDR3 extends over 14 amino acids. Germline CDR1 PRHDT, CDR2 FYEKMQ (reference sequence). Losses at the gene ends were 0 bases for V and 2 bases for J; bases not matched to a gene: 0. The CDR3 DNA sequence: TGTGCCAGCAGCTTAGGGACAGGGAACTATGGCTACACCTTC. Protein: CASSLGTGNYGYTF.

The rearrangement uses TRBV28 and TRBJ1-1; TRBD1 aligns across 7 bases. The ends lost 5 bases at V and 11 bases at J; junction bases unmatched: 8. The CDR3 spans 12 residues. The germline gives CDR1 MDHEN, CDR2 SYDVKM. The CDR3 spells CASSRDSAGAFF. The CDR3 region has the DNA TGTGCCAGCAGTCGGGACAGCGCTGGTGCTTTCTTT.

The chain couples TRBV10-3 to TRBJ1-1, with D uncertain. The CDR3 length is 14 residues. Looked up from germline, CDR1 is ENHRY and CDR2 is SYGVKD. V lost 0 bases and J lost 6, with 11 bases in between. In DNA, the CDR3 is TGTGCCATCAGTGAGTCTCAGACTGCGCCTGAAGCTTTCTTT. It specifies CAISESQTAPEAFF.

The J gene is TRBJ1-2, the V gene TRBV5-8; D gene unclear. V lost 0 bases to trimming and J lost 8 bases, with 17 bases between them. Germline V gene sequence: CDR1 SGHTS, CDR2 YDEGEE. The CDR3 totals 15 residues. CDR3 coding DNA: TGTGCCAGCAGCTTGGTCGCACAACATCCAGGAGGCTACACCTTC. Protein sequence: CASSLVAQHPGGYTF. The full variable domain, in which reference TRBV5-8 and TRBJ1-2 provide the parts outside the CDR3, is EAGVTQSPTHLIKTRGQQATLRCSPISGHTSVYWYQQALGLGLQFLLWYDEGEERNRGNFPPRFSGRQFPNYSSELNVNALELEDSALYLCASSLVAQHPGGYTFGSGTRLTVV.

V gene TRBV4-2 combines with J gene TRBJ1-1, with D possibly matching TRBD1 (5 bases). Looked up from germline, CDR1 is LGHNA and CDR2 is YNFKEQ. Trimming removed 8 bases at V and 0 bases at J, with 16 bases between. The CDR3 runs 15 residues. The CDR3 loop reads CASGRGPLMNTEAFF. CDR3 DNA sequence: TGTGCCAGCGGTAGGGGTCCCTTAATGAACACTGAAGCTTTCTTT.

The chain uses TRBV13 and TRBJ2-3; 8 bases agree with TRBD2. The V segment lost 5 bases and the J segment 4 bases; nucleotides outside the gene matches: 5. Germline lookup yields CDR1 PRHDT and CDR2 FYEKMQ (reference sequence). CDR3 length equals 14 residues. Here the CDR3 DNA reads TGTGCCAGCAGCAGGCGGGGGGAAGCAGATACGCAGTATTTT. Its protein product is CASSRRGEADTQYF.

Judged by abundance, this clone is medium-sized (0.01 to 0.1%). The rearrangement uses TRBV9 and TRBJ1-2, with D perhaps TRBD1 (5 bases). The CDR3 extends over 14 amino acids. Trimming removed 4 bases from V and 10 bases from J, with 20 bases in between. In germline, CDR1 is SGDLS, CDR2 YYNGEE. The CDR3 DNA reads as TGTGCCAGCAGCTCGGGGGACGCCCGCTCGAACTACACCTTC. This sequence encodes CASSSGDARSNYTF.